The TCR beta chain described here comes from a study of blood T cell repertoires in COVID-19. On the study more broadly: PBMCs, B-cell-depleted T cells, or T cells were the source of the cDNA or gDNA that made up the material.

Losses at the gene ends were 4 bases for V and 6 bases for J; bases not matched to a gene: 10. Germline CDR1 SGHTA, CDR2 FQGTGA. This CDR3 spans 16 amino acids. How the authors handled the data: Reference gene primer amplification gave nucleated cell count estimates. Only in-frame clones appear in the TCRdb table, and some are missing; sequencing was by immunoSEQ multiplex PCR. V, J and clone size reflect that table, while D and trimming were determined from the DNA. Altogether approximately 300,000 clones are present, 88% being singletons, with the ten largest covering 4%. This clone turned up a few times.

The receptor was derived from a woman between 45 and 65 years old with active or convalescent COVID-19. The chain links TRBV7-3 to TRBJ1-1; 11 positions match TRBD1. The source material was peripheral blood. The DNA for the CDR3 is TGTGCCAGCAGCTCCGACGCCGGGACAGGGGGATCTGAAGCTTTCTTT. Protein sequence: CASSSDAGTGGSEAFF.